This note documents a single TCR beta chain sequence. After removal of 3 bases from V and 7 bases from J, the junction contained 5 bases not matched to a gene. This CDR3 contains 15 residues. The data derive from a study of blood T cells in healthy people across ages. PCR was performed a second time for about 6 to 11 cycles using a sample-barcoded 5' primer and a J-beta primer mix. TCRdb reanalysed the 5' RACE reads using MiXCR and keeps one entry per CDR3 protein. This sample has about 800,000 distinct CDR3 sequences, with more than 20% found just once. Another study also made use of these data, one on T cells of mothers and their children.

This clonotype was sampled from a boy aged 10-17 years in good health. The V and J genes are TRBV12-3 or TRBV12-4 and TRBJ2-2; 10 bases agree with TRBD1. Material for sequencing was blood. Here the CDR3 DNA reads TGTGCCAGCAGTTTCGGACAGGGGGTAGTCGGGGAGCTGTTTTTT. This translates into CASSFGQGVVGELFF.